This T cell receptor (beta chain) derives from a study of control samples from healthy donors and cancer patients. Trimming shortened V by 7 bases and J by 7 bases, and 16 bases separated the two germline ends. The CDR3 runs to 13 residues. CDR1 is SGHTA, CDR2 FQGNSA, per germline. Produced via immunoSEQ multiplex PCR; TCRdb's table is partial and in-frame only. This sample has 120,000 to 150,000 clones, with roughly 92% found just once. The gene calls are TRBV7-2 and TRBJ2-5, with D possibly TRBD2 on 5 matching bases. The sample was blood. The sequence derives from a man aged 25-40 years in good health. CDR3 protein: CASTSGSGRTQYF. CDR3 sequence (DNA): TGTGCCAGCACCTCTGGATCGGGGAGGACCCAGTACTTC.